This TCR beta chain was recovered during a study of T cells in Graves' hyperthyroidism and ophthalmopathy. Overall study results and limits: In blood, most of the thyroid clonotypes expanded above 0.001 were also present. The model anticipated ophthalmopathy a median around six months pre-onset.

TCR beta CDR3 regions were amplified from RNA. When the TCR CDR3 underwent first-round RT-PCR, the HTBI primer set was used. TCRdb reprocessed the multiplex PCR reads with MiXCR, giving one entry per CDR3 protein. Of under 350,000 distinct CDR3 sequences in the sample, 13% are singletons; the top ten hold roughly 8%. The CDR3 sequence is 15 residues long. Trimming took 0 bases from V and 3 from J, leaving 12 bases between them. Per germline, CDR1 SNHLY and CDR2 FYNNEI. Diagnosing involved the use of clinical symptoms, serum thyroxine and TRAb, thyroid ultrasound and orbital computed tomography. Ahead of any ophthalmopathy symptoms, the blood sample was obtained at the first diagnosis of hyperthyroidism. This clonotype came up many times. Its antigen is still unknown.

Sequences were obtained from blood. This TCR was sampled from a woman in her thirties with Graves' hyperthyroidism that later progressed to Graves' ophthalmopathy. The chain uses TRBV2 and TRBJ2-7; D is undetermined. CDR3 DNA: TGTGCCAGCAGTGAAGCATCGCAAAAGGTCTACGAGCAGTACTTC. Residues: CASSEASQKVYEQYF.